A single sample is the source of the 30 T cell receptor beta chains below, sequenced in a study of human T cells and chemical hapten exposure. Time point indicated: patch test 2, 6 weeks after DPC sensitization. The treatment denotes: therapeutic diphenylcyclopropenone sensitization with weekly scalp DPC. TCRdb re-derived calls from the RACE reads in MiXCR, one entry per CDR3 protein. Among approximately 97,000 distinct CDR3 sequences listed, approximately 10% were seen once. Sequencing used whole blood, obtained in connection with sensitization to the hapten diphenylcyclopropenone (DPC). The receptors come from a woman aged 40-49 years with alopecia areata. Some clones in this sample may be carry-over from other donors' samples.

This chain joins TRBV12-3 or TRBV12-4 and TRBJ2-7; D possibly corresponds to TRBD1 (5 bases). V lost 3 bases and J 5 bases, leaving 11 bases between the germline ends. The CDR3 has 13 amino acids. Here the CDR3 reads CASSFRRDDEQYF. In nucleotides, the CDR3 is TGTGCCAGCAGTTTCCGCAGGGATGACGAGCAGTACTTC.

This clonotype was seen repeatedly, ten times or more. J is TRBJ1-1 and V is TRBV2; weak D call: TRBD1 (6 bases). The CDR3 spans 13 residues. V was shortened by 7 bases and J by 3 bases, with 12 bases between the two germline ends. Germline V gives CDR1 SNHLY, CDR2 FYNNEI. This CDR3 reads CASTLDRHTEAFF. The CDR3 DNA reads TGTGCCAGCACATTAGACAGGCACACTGAAGCTTTCTTT.

Many counts were recorded for this clonotype. The chain couples TRBV29-1 to TRBJ2-5; TRBD1 matches 11 bases. The CDR3 sequence is 14 residues long. Germline V lookup: CDR1 SQVTM, CDR2 ANQGSEA. V shed 2 bases and J 7 bases; nucleotides not matched to a gene: 6. The CDR3, as DNA: TGCAGCGTTGAAAGGACAGGGGGCGCCGGGACCCAGTACTTC. Amino acid sequence: CSVERTGGAGTQYF.

Note on this clonotype: A much larger clone differs by one base, so this may be a read error. This chain connects TRBV11-2 to TRBJ2-2; the match to TRBD2 covers 7 bases. The V gene's germline CDR1 is SGHAT and CDR2 FQNNGV. The CDR3 runs to 16 residues. CDR3 DNA sequence: TGTGCCGGCAGCAGATATAGCGGGCTTAACACCGGGGAGCTGTTTTTT. Encoded protein: CAGSRYSGLNTGELFF.

This chain links TRBV29-1 with TRBJ1-2; no reliable D call. Deletions cut 6 bases from V and 5 bases from J, with 22 bases between. The CDR3 is made up of 15 amino acids. Germline CDR1 reads SQVTM; CDR2 reads ANQGSEA. CDR3 residues: CSVDPDVGNIYGYTF. CDR3 DNA sequence: TGCAGCGTCGACCCCGACGTGGGGAACATATATGGCTACACCTTC.

This clonotype has more than one count but fewer than ten. The V and J genes are TRBV2 and TRBJ1-3, with a possible D match to TRBD1 (6 bases). There are 15 residues in the CDR3. V lost 3 bases to trimming and J lost 4 bases, with 13 bases between them. Germline-derived CDR1 and CDR2 are SNHLY and FYNNEI. CDR3 in DNA: TGTGCCAGCAGTGACGGGGGGCAACCAGGAAACACCATATATTTT. The encoded protein is CASSDGGQPGNTIYF.

The genes are TRBV3-1 and TRBJ2-7; D is unclear. Trimming shortened V by 4 bases and J by 7 bases, and 11 bases separated the two germline ends. The CDR3 is made up of 12 amino acids. The germline V gene has CDR1 LGHDT and CDR2 YNNKEL (reference sequence). The CDR3 nucleotides are TGTGCCAGCAGCCCCAGCTTAGGGGAGCAGTACTTC. Translated, it gives CASSPSLGEQYF.

The V gene is TRBV7-8, the J gene TRBJ2-7, with TRBD1 matching over 11 bases. This CDR3 contains 15 residues. Looked up from germline, CDR1 is SGHVS and CDR2 is FQNEAQ. The trim removed 5 bases at V and 0 bases at J, leaving 3 bases unmatched. The chain's CDR3 is CASSPGTGGSYEQYF. CDR3 bases: TGTGCCAGCAGCCCCGGGACAGGGGGCTCCTACGAGCAGTACTTC. The entire variable domain, with the rest obtained from reference TRBV7-8 and TRBJ2-7, is as follows: GAGVSQSPRYKVAKRGQDVALRCDPISGHVSLFWYQQALGQGPEFLTYFQNEAQLDKSGLPSDRFFAERPEGSVSTLKIQRTQQEDSAVYLCASSPGTGGSYEQYFGPGTRLTVT.

This clonotype was seen a handful of times. The chain links TRBV6-2 or TRBV6-3 to TRBJ2-7; D is possibly TRBD1 or TRBD2 (5 bases each). The ends were cut back, 7 bases at V and 3 bases at J, with 19 bases in the middle. The CDR3 runs to 15 residues. Germline CDR1 MNHEY, CDR2 SVGEGT. CDR3 sequence reads: CASKGGRGPRYEQYF. The CDR3 coding sequence is TGTGCCAGCAAAGGAGGAAGGGGACCACGCTACGAGCAGTACTTC.

The gene calls are TRBV7-2 and TRBJ2-3, with 8 bases fitting TRBD1. V was pared by 1 base and J by 4 bases, with 7 bases of the junction left unmatched. The CDR3 contains 16 residues. The germline CDR1 and CDR2 sequences are SGHTA and FQGNSA. CDR3 amino acids: CASSLDQGQAADTQYF. CDR3 DNA: TGTGCCAGCAGCTTAGACCAGGGACAGGCGGCAGATACGCAGTATTTT.

V and J are TRBV20-1 and TRBJ2-7; 8 bases map to TRBD2. The CDR3 runs 13 residues. The germline gives CDR1 DFQATT, CDR2 SNEGSKA (reference sequence). Trimming took 3 bases from V and 4 from J; bases not matched to a gene: 5. The CDR3: CSASGLAGYEQYF. CDR3 DNA sequence: TGCAGTGCTAGTGGACTAGCCGGATACGAGCAGTACTTC.

The chain is built from TRBV6-2 or TRBV6-3 and TRBJ1-1; no definite D call. Looked up from germline, CDR1 is MNHEY and CDR2 is SVGEGT. The V end lost 7 bases, the J end lost 6 bases, and 9 bases lay between the germline ends. The length of the CDR3 is 11 residues. CDR3 in amino acids: CASKRTSEAFF. The CDR3 DNA reads TGTGCCAGCAAAAGGACCTCTGAAGCTTTCTTT.

This clonotype was observed a few times. CDR3 bases: TGTGCTAGTGGTTTGGTAATCGGCACTCCCTATGGCTACACCTTC. Translation gives CASGLVIGTPYGYTF. The rearrangement links TRBV12-5 to TRBJ1-2; D unclear. The CDR3 totals 15 residues. Germline loops: CDR1 LGHNT, CDR2 FRNRAP. The V gene lost 0 bases and the J gene lost 4 bases, with 12 bases spanning the gap.

This clonotype was counted a few times. The chain joins TRBV29-1 to TRBJ2-7; TRBD2 aligns across 11 bases. V lost 7 bases and J lost 2; bases outside the gene matches: 1. This CDR3 is 12 amino acids long. Germline-derived CDR1 and CDR2 are SQVTM and ANQGSEA. The CDR3 DNA is TGCAGCGCGGGACTAGCGGCCTACGAGCAGTACTTC. Translation gives CSAGLAAYEQYF.

This clonotype appeared many times. The chain has TRBV21-1 and TRBJ2-3. TRBV21-1 corresponds to a pseudogene. The CDR3 has 12 amino acids. The CDR3 nucleotides read TGTGCCAGCAGTAAAACCCCAGATACGCAGTATTTT. Translation: CASSKTPDTQYF.

This clonotype was counted at least ten times. V usage is TRBV7-2 and J usage is TRBJ1-5; TRBD1 aligns across 10 bases. The CDR3 is 15 residues long. Trimming took 5 bases from V and 4 from J; bases not matched to a gene: 5. The germline CDR1 and CDR2 sequences are SGHTA and FQGNSA. CDR3 coding DNA: TGTGCCAGCAGCAGAGACAGGGGGCGAAATCAGCCCCAGCATTTT. This sequence encodes CASSRDRGRNQPQHF.

The chain links TRBV4-3 to TRBJ2-1; 10 nucleotides align to TRBD2. Per the germline V gene, CDR1 is LGHNA and CDR2 is YSLEER. Trimming removed 1 base from V and 10 bases from J; junction bases left unmatched: 10. The CDR3 runs 16 residues. DNA of the CDR3: TGCGCCAGCAGCCAAGTCAGGGTAGCGGGGGGACGAGAGCAGTTCTTC. It specifies CASSQVRVAGGREQFF.

The V and J genes are TRBV9 and TRBJ1-6; tentative D call: TRBD1 (5 bases). Per the germline V gene, CDR1 is SGDLS and CDR2 is YYNGEE. Trimming shortened V by 2 bases and J by 12 bases, and 12 bases separated the two germline ends. The CDR3 loop spans 13 amino acids. The CDR3 reads CASSVGQGRPLHF. The CDR3 DNA reads as TGTGCCAGCAGCGTGGGGCAGGGAAGACCCCTCCACTTT. The full variable domain, with the rest looked up from reference TRBV9 and TRBJ1-6, is DSGVTQTPKHLITATGQRVTLRCSPRSGDLSVYWYQQSLDQGLQFLIQYYNGEERAKGNILERFSAQQFPDLHSELNLSSLELGDSALYFCASSVGQGRPLHFGNGTRLTVT.

The CDR3 protein is CASSQDPQWNYGYTF. CDR3 bases: TGCGCCAGCAGCCAAGATCCACAGTGGAACTATGGCTACACCTTC. V is TRBV4-1 and J is TRBJ1-2; D is undetermined. V was clipped by 0 bases and J by 2 bases, with 10 bases between them. Per germline, CDR1 MGHRA and CDR2 YSYEKL. This CDR3 contains 15 residues.

The V gene is TRBV11-2, the J gene TRBJ2-7; 10 bases are shared with TRBD2. V dropped 5 bases and J dropped 0; count of bases not matched to a gene: 4. CDR3 length: 15 amino acids. From germline, CDR1 is SGHAT and CDR2 FQNNGV. CDR3 nucleotide sequence: TGTGCCAGCAGCCCGGGACTAGCGACCTCCTACGAGCAGTACTTC. It is translated as CASSPGLATSYEQYF.

The CDR3 bases are TGTGCCAGCAGTGAGCGGCTTCACAATCAGCCCCAGCATTTT. Translated, it gives CASSERLHNQPQHF. V is TRBV25-1 and J is TRBJ1-5, with D unclear. V was cut by 3 bases and J by 3 bases, with 9 bases left in between. This CDR3 is 14 amino acids long. Germline V gives CDR1 MGHDK, CDR2 SYGVNS.

This clonotype was recorded at least ten times. This chain links TRBV5-3 with TRBJ2-7; a weak D match, TRBD1 (6 bases). TRBV5-3 is designated an ORF whose function remains uncertain. The CDR3 runs 14 residues. V was clipped by 2 bases and J by 7 bases, with 16 bases between them. The CDR3 is CARSLLTGSGEQYF. The CDR3 bases are TGTGCCAGAAGCTTACTTACAGGGTCTGGGGAGCAGTACTTC.

This clonotype appeared a few times. The chain uses TRBV13 and TRBJ2-4; D is unclear. Trimming removed 5 bases at V and 6 bases at J, with 5 bases between. The CDR3 loop spans 11 amino acids. Germline assignment: CDR1 PRHDT and CDR2 FYEKMQ (reference sequence). Written as DNA, the CDR3 is TGTGCCAGCAGCACCAGAAACATTCAGTACTTC. Translated: CASSTRNIQYF.

In this sample, this clonotype turned up many times. The rearrangement links TRBV5-4 to TRBJ1-1; no reliable D call. CDR1 SGHNT and CDR2 YYREEE come from the germline V gene (reference sequence). Deletions cut 3 bases from V and 11 bases from J, with 23 bases between. This CDR3 has 15 amino acids. Written as DNA, the CDR3 is TGTGCCAGCAGCTCAGGTGGGGAGGGCGGTATAGTGGCTTTCTTT. This sequence encodes CASSSGGEGGIVAFF.

This chain joins TRBV5-4 and TRBJ2-7; 8 bases are shared with TRBD1. Germline V lookup: CDR1 SGHNT, CDR2 YYREEE (reference sequence). The CDR3 loop spans 14 amino acids. V lost 4 bases to trimming and J lost 7 bases; unmatched junction nucleotides: 10. CDR3 bases: TGTGCCAGCAGCCGACAGGGGCCCTTAGAGGAGCAGTACTTC. The encoded protein is CASSRQGPLEEQYF.

In this sample, this clonotype turned up many times. The genes are TRBV14 and TRBJ2-7; D gene uncertain. The ends were cut back, 2 bases at V and 1 base at J, with 9 bases in the middle. The CDR3 spans 14 residues. Germline loops: CDR1 SGHDN, CDR2 FVKESK. CDR3 in DNA: TGTGCCAGCAGCCAAAACAGCAATTCCTACGAGCAGTACTTC. Translating gives CASSQNSNSYEQYF.

This clonotype was recorded a few times. This chain connects TRBV5-6 to TRBJ1-5; 7 bases are shared with TRBD1. This CDR3 spans 15 amino acids. After removal of 2 bases from V and 7 bases from J, the junction contained 9 bases not matched to a gene. From germline, CDR1 is SGHDT and CDR2 YYEEEE. CDR3 residues: CASSLRQGVEQPQHF. For the CDR3, the DNA is TGTGCCAGCAGCTTAAGGCAGGGGGTTGAGCAGCCCCAGCATTTT. The full variable domain, in which reference TRBV5-6 and TRBJ1-5 provide the parts outside the CDR3, is DAGVTQSPTHLIKTRGQQVTLRCSPKSGHDTVSWYQQALGQGPQFIFQYYEEEERQRGNFPDRFSGHQFPNYSSELNVNALLLGDSALYLCASSLRQGVEQPQHFGDGTRLSIL.

The V and J genes are TRBV7-2 and TRBJ2-5; D remains unclear. Germline V CDR1 and CDR2: SGHTA, FQGNSA. V was pared by 5 bases and J by 2 bases, with 12 bases between. The length of the CDR3 is 14 residues. For the CDR3, the DNA is TGTGCCAGCAGCCAAGGCTGGCGGCAAGAGACCCAGTACTTC. This sequence encodes CASSQGWRQETQYF.

The chain uses TRBV5-5 and TRBJ1-2, with TRBD1 identical over 9 bases. There are 15 residues in the CDR3. The germline gives CDR1 SGHKS, CDR2 YYEKEE (reference sequence). The trim removed 3 bases at V and 8 bases at J, leaving 11 bases unmatched. The CDR3 spells CASSSRPWDRDGYTF. As DNA, the CDR3 is TGTGCCAGCAGCTCTAGACCTTGGGACAGGGACGGCTACACCTTC.

This clonotype was observed a few times. This chain uses TRBV29-1 with TRBJ2-7, with TRBD1 matching 7 bases. Per the germline V gene, CDR1 is SQVTM and CDR2 is ANQGSEA. Unmatched junction bases numbered 7, after V lost 0 bases and J lost 2 bases. CDR3 length equals 15 residues. CDR3 region: CSVEELGDRPYEQYF. The CDR3, as DNA: TGCAGCGTTGAAGAGTTGGGGGACAGACCCTACGAGCAGTACTTC.